The sequence of this T cell receptor beta chain was determined in a study of cytomegalovirus exposure and HLA in healthy donors. About the study: Researchers found that about 84% of just under 400 genotyped donors fell within the Caucasian-associated ancestry cluster.

The V gene end was trimmed by 3 bases and the J gene end by 4 bases; junction bases not matched to a gene: 7. CDR3 length: 15 residues. Germline assignment: CDR1 SGHTS and CDR2 YDEGEE. PCR employed 60 Vbeta and 13 Jbeta primers. TCRdb's copy holds only in-frame clones and misses some; the assay was immunoSEQ multiplex PCR. This repertoire shows roughly 100,000 clones, nearly 15% found once; its top ten account for roughly 0.8%. This clone was seen only a few times. Its antigen is unknown. Study outcomes and limitations: A later analysis revealed that TCR association rates differed between HLA loci, peaking at DRB1 and bottoming out at HLA-C.

The sequence derives from a female donor in good health and CMV-seronegative. The chain links TRBV5-8 to TRBJ2-1; 7 positions match TRBD2. Sequenced sample: PBMCs. CDR3 sequence: CASSSGLVNYNEQFF. The CDR3 region has the DNA TGTGCCAGCAGCTCCGGACTAGTTAATTACAATGAGCAGTTCTTC. Together with reference TRBV5-8 and TRBJ2-1, the CDR3 gives the full variable domain: EAGVTQSPTHLIKTRGQQATLRCSPISGHTSVYWYQQALGLGLQFLLWYDEGEERNRGNFPPRFSGRQFPNYSSELNVNALELEDSALYLCASSSGLVNYNEQFFGPGTRLTVL.